These 5 T cell receptor beta chains came from one sample sequenced in a study of shared clonotypes between healthy human individuals. TCRdb's copy holds only in-frame clones and misses some; the assay was immunoSEQ multiplex PCR. The sample has 1,400,000 or so clones, less than 99% seen once. Sequenced material: naive CD4+ T cells sorted from blood. As for subset: CD45RA+ positively selected. These receptors were obtained from a man aged 25 to 45 in good health.

This clone is a singleton in its sample. This rearrangement joins TRBV15 to TRBJ2-2; 8 nucleotides align to TRBD2. This CDR3 comprises 15 residues. With V trimmed by 7 bases and J by 4 bases, 8 bases remained unmatched. Germline CDR1 and CDR2: LNHNV and YYDKDF (reference sequence). CDR3 residues: CATTPSGPFTGELFF. In nucleotides, the CDR3 is TGTGCCACCACGCCTAGCGGGCCCTTCACCGGGGAGCTGTTTTTT.

The chain carries TRBV2 and TRBJ1-4; no firm D call. V was pared by 2 bases and J by 10 bases, with 8 bases between. The CDR3 length is 12 residues. CDR1 SNHLY and CDR2 FYNNEI come from the germline V gene. The CDR3 DNA reads as TGTGCCAGCAGTGAAAGGTGGGGAAAACTGTTTTTT. Translated, it gives CASSERWGKLFF.

The chain carries TRBV7-8 and TRBJ2-3, with 11 bases lining up with TRBD1. Germline CDR1 and CDR2: SGHVS and FQNEAQ. The CDR3 is 16 residues long. J was trimmed by 3 bases and V by 4 bases; bases with no gene match: 6. CDR3 loop: CASSSTGQGGTDTQYF. The CDR3 DNA sequence: TGTGCCAGCAGCTCGACGGGACAGGGGGGGACAGATACGCAGTATTTT.

The V call is TRBV29-1, the J call TRBJ2-1; 9 nucleotides match TRBD1. V lost 4 bases and J lost 3; bases outside the gene matches: 10. The CDR3 sequence is 16 residues long. The germline V gene has CDR1 SQVTM and CDR2 ANQGSEA. The CDR3 bases are TGCAGCGTTGTTCCGGGGACAGGGATTTTCTACAATGAGCAGTTCTTC. This translates into CSVVPGTGIFYNEQFF.

The chain links TRBV14 to TRBJ2-1; either TRBD1 or TRBD2 may fit D (5 bases each). Germline loops: CDR1 SGHDN, CDR2 FVKESK. Trimming removed 8 bases from V and 2 bases from J, with 19 bases in between. This CDR3 is built from 16 residues. CDR3 region: CASSWGDRGPYNEQFF. The CDR3 DNA is TGTGCCAGCTCATGGGGCGATCGAGGGCCCTACAATGAGCAGTTCTTC.